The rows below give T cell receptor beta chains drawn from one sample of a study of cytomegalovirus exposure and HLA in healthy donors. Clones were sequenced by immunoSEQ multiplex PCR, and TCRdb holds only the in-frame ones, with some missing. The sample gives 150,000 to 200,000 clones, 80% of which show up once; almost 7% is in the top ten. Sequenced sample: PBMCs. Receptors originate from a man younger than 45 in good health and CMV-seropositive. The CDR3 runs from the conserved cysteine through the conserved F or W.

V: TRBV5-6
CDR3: CASSWTGVREKLFF

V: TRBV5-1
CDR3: CASSFPGLAGTGANVLTF

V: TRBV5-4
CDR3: CASSLGGVPTEAFF

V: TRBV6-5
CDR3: CASSLAGGSETQYF

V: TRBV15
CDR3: CATSGNLGLLTDTQYF

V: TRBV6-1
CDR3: CASSDGAAQETQYF

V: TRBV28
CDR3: CASSTTYEQYF

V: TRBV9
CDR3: CASSVATGQGISTDTQYF

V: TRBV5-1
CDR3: CASSLAGEQFF

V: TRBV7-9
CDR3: CASSPTGPGGTQYF

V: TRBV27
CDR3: CASSDGQGPYNEQFF

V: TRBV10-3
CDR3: CAISEGATSTDTQYF

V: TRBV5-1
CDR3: CASSLYETSGTYEQYF

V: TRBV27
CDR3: CASRTQGKGYTF

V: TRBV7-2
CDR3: CASSRQGVEETQYF

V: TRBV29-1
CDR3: CSAYTDTQYF

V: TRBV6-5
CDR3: CASSRQGVHYGYTF

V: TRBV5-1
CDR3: CASSVAQGNTEAFF

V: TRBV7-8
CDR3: CASSQGRDDQPQHF

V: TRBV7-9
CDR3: CASSLTGAEFF

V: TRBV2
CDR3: CASSEEWGAGELFF

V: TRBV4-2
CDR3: CASGSSGGPPGTQYF

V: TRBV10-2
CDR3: CASSESLSPLHF

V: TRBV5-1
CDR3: CASSERTGTSVQGYGYTF

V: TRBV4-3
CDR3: CASSQDASRPGELFF

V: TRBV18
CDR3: CASSPRDRYNYGYTF

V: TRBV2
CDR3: CASKLGPLYEQYF

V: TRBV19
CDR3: CASKPGTGGIKPQHF

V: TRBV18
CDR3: CASSPPYRGIDSPLHF

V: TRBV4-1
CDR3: CASSRLDRTNTEAFF

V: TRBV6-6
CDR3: CASSYSMGQETQYF

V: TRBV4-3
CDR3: CASSQGTASNQPQHF

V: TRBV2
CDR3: CASCDAQGARYTEAFF

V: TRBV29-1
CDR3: CSVTGTVSYEQYF

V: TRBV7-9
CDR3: CASSLIAGTSYNEQFF

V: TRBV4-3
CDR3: CASSQTTGVQETQYF

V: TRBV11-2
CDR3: CASSFPSYRGDEQFF

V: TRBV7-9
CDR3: CASSLVNSYTEAFF

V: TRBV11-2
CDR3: CASSSTPTSGSTDTQYF

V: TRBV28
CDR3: CASRPGGYTEAFF

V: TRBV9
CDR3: CASSAGPRSYEQYF

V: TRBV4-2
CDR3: CASSQDRAGGGYEQYF

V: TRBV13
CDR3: CASSLHRTSGIPRTANEQYF

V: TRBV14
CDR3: CASSQEVVGGSSYEQYF

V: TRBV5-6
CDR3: CASRGTQNYNEQFF

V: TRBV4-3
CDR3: CASSQDTGPYEQYF

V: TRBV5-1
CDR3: CASSLAIGTGQETQYF

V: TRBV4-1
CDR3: CASSWTGQGNEKLFF

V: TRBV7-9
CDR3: CASSLVGGGLFYEQYF

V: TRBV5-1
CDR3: CASSLGYGGARYGYTF

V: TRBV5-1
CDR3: CASMPAGGHEQYF

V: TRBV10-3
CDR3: CAISEGPPSGGSTDTQYF

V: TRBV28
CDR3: CATLKSGTGNYGYTF

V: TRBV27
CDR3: CASSRLRDRGYEQYF

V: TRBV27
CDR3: CASSSTGANTEAFF

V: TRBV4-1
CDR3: CASSQLASGELFF